The rows below give T cell receptor beta chains drawn from one sample of a study of T-cell reconstitution after alpha-beta-depleted transplantation in children. Via MiXCR, TCRdb re-called the PCR reads, giving one row per CDR3 protein. The sample includes roughly 300,000 distinct CDR3 sequences, over 8% seen only once; the top ten take around 10%. Here the sequenced sample was PBMCs from the stem cell graft donor, taken from the stem cell graft. The receptors were sampled from a human donor who donated a stem cell graft to a child with SCID. Each CDR3 is given with its conserved first and last residue. A D gene is named only where the DNA matches it firmly. Rows may omit the clone size; those that give it use once, few, many or a size class.

abundance: many; d_gene: TRBD2; j_gene: TRBJ2-1; len: 15; v_gene: TRBV27; CDR3aa: CASSTLASFDNEQFF; CDR3nt: TGTGCCAGCAGTACACTAGCGTCCTTTGACAATGAGCAGTTCTTC
abundance: .; d_gene: .; j_gene: TRBJ2-1; len: 16; v_gene: TRBV7-9; CDR3aa: CASSSLSHRAGNEQFF; CDR3nt: TGTGCCAGCAGCTCCCTGAGCCACAGGGCGGGCAATGAGCAGTTCTTC
abundance: few; d_gene: .; j_gene: TRBJ2-7; len: 13; v_gene: TRBV29-1; CDR3aa: CSVVSTDDYEQYF; CDR3nt: TGCAGCGTTGTAAGTACCGACGACTACGAGCAGTACTTC
abundance: .; d_gene: .; j_gene: TRBJ2-3; len: 14; v_gene: TRBV12-3/TRBV12-4; CDR3aa: CASSPDPSTDTQYF; CDR3nt: TGTGCCAGCAGCCCAGACCCTAGCACAGATACGCAGTATTTT
abundance: few; d_gene: .; j_gene: TRBJ1-1; len: 11; v_gene: TRBV29-1; CDR3aa: CSVEEVTEAFF; CDR3nt: TGCAGCGTTGAAGAGGTAACTGAAGCTTTCTTT
abundance: .; d_gene: TRBD1; j_gene: TRBJ2-3; len: 16; v_gene: TRBV7-8; CDR3aa: CASSLGDSWSTDTQYF; CDR3nt: TGTGCCAGCAGCTTAGGGGACAGCTGGAGCACAGATACGCAGTATTTT
abundance: few; d_gene: .; j_gene: TRBJ2-1; len: 14; v_gene: TRBV12-3/TRBV12-4; CDR3aa: CASSPRDWGNEQFF; CDR3nt: TGTGCCAGCAGTCCCCGGGACTGGGGCAATGAGCAGTTCTTC
abundance: once; d_gene: .; j_gene: TRBJ1-1; len: 12; v_gene: TRBV20-1; CDR3aa: CSARRSNIEAFF; CDR3nt: TGCAGTGCTAGAAGGTCCAATATTGAAGCTTTCTTT
abundance: .; d_gene: .; j_gene: TRBJ2-6; len: 13; v_gene: TRBV7-3; CDR3aa: CASKLSGANVLTF; CDR3nt: TGTGCCAGCAAGCTCTCTGGGGCCAACGTCCTGACTTTC
abundance: .; d_gene: .; j_gene: TRBJ1-1; len: 15; v_gene: TRBV5-1; CDR3aa: CASSLDLDGNTEAFF; CDR3nt: TGCGCCAGCAGCTTAGACCTGGACGGTAACACTGAAGCTTTCTTT
abundance: many; d_gene: .; j_gene: TRBJ2-1; len: 12; v_gene: TRBV12-3/TRBV12-4; CDR3aa: CASRPGQSEQFF; CDR3nt: TGTGCCAGCAGACCTGGACAGAGTGAGCAGTTCTTC
abundance: .; d_gene: .; j_gene: TRBJ2-3; len: 15; v_gene: TRBV7-3; CDR3aa: CASSLTGVLTDTQYF; CDR3nt: TGTGCCAGCAGCCTCACGGGGGTACTCACAGATACGCAGTATTTT
abundance: many; d_gene: .; j_gene: TRBJ2-6; len: 15; v_gene: TRBV6-5; CDR3aa: CASSYSHSGANVLTF; CDR3nt: TGTGCCAGCAGTTACTCGCACTCTGGGGCCAACGTCCTGACTTTC
abundance: many; d_gene: TRBD2; j_gene: TRBJ2-3; len: 15; v_gene: TRBV12-3/TRBV12-4; CDR3aa: CASSPTSGGAYTQYF; CDR3nt: TGTGCCAGCAGTCCCACTAGCGGGGGGGCGTATACGCAGTATTTT